These T cell receptor beta chains were read from a single sample in a study of cytomegalovirus exposure and HLA in healthy donors. TCRdb's copy holds only in-frame clones and misses some; the assay was immunoSEQ multiplex PCR. The data show about 200,000 clones, over 75% seen once. Sequenced sample: PBMCs. The receptor set was obtained from a woman aged 25-40 years in good health and CMV-seronegative. CDR3s include the opening cysteine and the closing phenylalanine or tryptophan.

>TRBV2
CASSEAGGTYNEQFF
>TRBV6-5
CASSYSAGLRGYTF
>TRBV7-2
CASALAKNIQYF
>TRBV25-1
CASSELSSGSGNTIYF
>TRBV9
CASSPGLAVVHEQFF
>TRBV28
CASSLEGTEAFF
>TRBV29-1
CSVLRDRGIDTQYF
>TRBV28
CASSSSGQGNQPQHF
>TRBV10-2
CASSLLGTSGRPSYEQYF
>TRBV19
CASSSFEGSGELFF
>TRBV6-5
CASSGGDLLGNTIYF
>TRBV9
CASSPSSGTGGEQYF
>TRBV28
CASSFLRGDTEAFF
>TRBV12-5
CASGLHLGTSVSGEQYF
>TRBV14
CASSQDWTGGKKTQYF
>TRBV4-1
CASSQVQLASRPRETQYF
>TRBV7-2
CASSLGAGNTEAFF
>TRBV9
CASSVAPTTDNGYTF
>TRBV5-1
CASSLGWDRTYEQYF
>TRBV5-1
CASSSLGFYEQYF
>TRBV4-1
CASSPIWTGDQPQHF
>TRBV30
CAWSVLNFPNTEAFF
>TRBV27
CASSLLLAGGHEFF
>TRBV9
CASSINQWGDGYTF
>TRBV11-3
CASSLGPSGELGDTQYF
>TRBV7-7
CASSLSWGVGYEQYF
>TRBV5-4
CASSPARNEQFF
>TRBV30
CASHRFRTEAFF
>TRBV5-1
CASSFRGQETQYF
>TRBV19
CASSIDRGNTEAFF
>TRBV6-5
CASSEQLRGADTQYF
>TRBV4-1
CASSQVFGTTNEKLFF
>TRBV5-1
CASSSAGRSGNTIYF
>TRBV5-1
CASKDETGLSYNEQFF
>TRBV29-1
CSVEGTSGVGGELFF
>TRBV10-1
CASSVGGSRTQYF
>TRBV10-3
CAISEQGLGVTGELFF
>TRBV29-1
CSVGSGQTNEKLFF
>TRBV7-6
CASSSGSFNEKLFF
>TRBV5-1
CASSSPGVGYNEQFF
>TRBV10-2
CASSDPAESNQPQHF
>TRBV7-9
CASTPFRVTETQYF
>TRBV30
CAWSVKLGQQETQYF
>TRBV4-1
CASSQVDRARNTGELFF
>TRBV9
CASSVAAGGGTYEQYF
>TRBV28
CASSNRDRGDSPLHF
>TRBV4-2
CASSLEGTSGSGTDTQYF
>TRBV13
CASSGTGTGGLITDTQYF
>TRBV6-5
CASSYGGPYEQYF
>TRBV29-1
CSVDGEVRSSTDTQYF
>TRBV7-7
CASSLEQGLAVNEQFF
>TRBV15
CATSIAGIREGYPF
>TRBV2
CASPRTSGNYNEQFF